This paragraph covers one TCR beta chain sequence. No antigen is known for it. The data originate from a study of cytomegalovirus exposure and HLA in healthy donors. About the research overall: Among around 180 million T cells, an earlier analysis found 90 million to 130 million unique TCR beta sequences. Study-wide results and caveats: Reported performance of the classifier showed diagnosis of cytomegalovirus status with high specificity and sensitivity.

In nominal health when sampled, donors likely had unrecorded immune exposures nonetheless. The PCR employed 60 Vbeta primers together with 13 Jbeta primers. The assay was immunoSEQ multiplex PCR, and TCRdb's table has in-frame clones only and misses some. Here the sample spans hundreds of thousands of clones, 82% being singletons. The CDR3 is made up of 16 amino acids. Germline CDR1 and CDR2: SGHVS and FNYEAQ. V was clipped by 1 base and J by 8 bases, with 18 bases between them. The origin of this receptor is a man between 35 and 55 years old in good health and CMV-seropositive. This chain uses TRBV7-6 with TRBJ2-1; D may be TRBD2 (5 bases). Sequencing was done on a sample of PBMCs. Here the CDR3 DNA reads TGTGCCAGCAGCTTAGTAAGAACTGCCGACGGGGATGAGCAGTTCTTC. As protein: CASSLVRTADGDEQFF. Full variable domain (rest looked up from reference TRBV7-6 and TRBJ2-1): GAGVSQSPRYKVTKRGQDVALRCDPISGHVSLYWYRQALGQGPEFLTYFNYEAQQDKSGLPNDRFSAERPEGSISTLTIQRTEQRDSAMYRCASSLVRTADGDEQFFGPGTRLTVL.